The TCR beta chain under discussion was sequenced for a study of T cell responses to AZD1222 COVID-19 vaccine. General observations from the study: White British people made up most donors, females outnumbered males, and clonal diversity was possibly underestimated. Increases in Spike-specific TCR breadth and depth were seen after two AZD1222 doses. Across spike, vaccine-associated CD4 TCRs were found, dominant at 160-218 and 743-854.

A word on this clone: Its antigen is not identified.

Clones were sequenced by immunoSEQ multiplex PCR, and TCRdb holds only the in-frame ones, with some missing. Among more than 95,000 clones listed, more than 85% were seen once. Germline CDR1 reads WNHNN; CDR2 reads SYGVQD (reference sequence). V lost 6 bases, J lost 0 bases, and 6 bases stayed unmatched. CDR3 length equals 15 residues. Second-dose intervals near 4 or 12 weeks were combined. The origin of this receptor is an adult who received the AZD1222 COVID-19 vaccine. The source material was peripheral blood, sampled 28 days after the second AZD1222 dose. This rearrangement joins TRBV10-1 to TRBJ2-7, with 9 bases that match TRBD1. CDR3 bases: TGCGCCAGCAGACCCCCGGGACAGGGCTCCTACGAGCAGTACTTC. Amino acids: CASRPPGQGSYEQYF.